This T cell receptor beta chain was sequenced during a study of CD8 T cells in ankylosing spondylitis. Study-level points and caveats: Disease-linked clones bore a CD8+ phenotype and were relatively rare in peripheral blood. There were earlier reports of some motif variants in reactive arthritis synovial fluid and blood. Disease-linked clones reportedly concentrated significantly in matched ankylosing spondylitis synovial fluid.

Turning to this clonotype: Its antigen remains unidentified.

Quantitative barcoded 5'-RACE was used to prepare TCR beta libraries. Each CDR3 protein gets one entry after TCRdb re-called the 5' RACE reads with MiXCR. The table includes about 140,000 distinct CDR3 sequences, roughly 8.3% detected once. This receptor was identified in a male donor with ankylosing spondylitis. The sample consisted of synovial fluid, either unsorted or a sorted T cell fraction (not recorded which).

In DNA form, the CDR3 reads TGTGCCAGCAGTTCCCTGATGCGCACCGGGGAGCTGTTTTTT. It translates to CASSSLMRTGELFF. The V call is TRBV28, the J call TRBJ2-2; D unclear. V was shortened by 4 bases and J by 4 bases, with 10 bases between the two germline ends. This CDR3 spans 14 amino acids. Germline CDR1 and CDR2: MDHEN and SYDVKM.